This T cell receptor (beta chain) was profiled in a study of cytomegalovirus exposure and HLA in healthy donors. Study-level background: Drawn from HLA-typed donors, about 85 million unique TCRs were held in an early data release.

Whole-study results and caveats: The authors judged a highly shared variant cluster likely a sequencing artifact. In a later analysis, donors in an Asian-associated ancestry cluster reportedly had fewer N-insertions in productive TCRs than the cohort mean.

The PCR contained 60 Vbeta and 13 Jbeta primers. Using immunoSEQ multiplex PCR, the repertoire was profiled, and TCRdb retains in-frame clones only, with some absent. The sample lists roughly 190,000 clones; 79% were seen once. Germline CDR1 SGHTA, CDR2 FQGNSA. CDR3 length: 16 residues. The junction had 7 bases not matched to a gene; V was cut back by 5 bases and J by 4 bases. Note on this clone: Its antigen remains unidentified.

This chain links TRBV7-2 with TRBJ2-3; 12 positions match TRBD2. Material: PBMCs. The receptor was isolated from a girl under 18 in good health and CMV-seropositive. The DNA of the CDR3 is TGTGCCAGCAGCGCATCACTAGCGGGGGGTGCAGATACGCAGTATTTT. It is translated as CASSASLAGGADTQYF.